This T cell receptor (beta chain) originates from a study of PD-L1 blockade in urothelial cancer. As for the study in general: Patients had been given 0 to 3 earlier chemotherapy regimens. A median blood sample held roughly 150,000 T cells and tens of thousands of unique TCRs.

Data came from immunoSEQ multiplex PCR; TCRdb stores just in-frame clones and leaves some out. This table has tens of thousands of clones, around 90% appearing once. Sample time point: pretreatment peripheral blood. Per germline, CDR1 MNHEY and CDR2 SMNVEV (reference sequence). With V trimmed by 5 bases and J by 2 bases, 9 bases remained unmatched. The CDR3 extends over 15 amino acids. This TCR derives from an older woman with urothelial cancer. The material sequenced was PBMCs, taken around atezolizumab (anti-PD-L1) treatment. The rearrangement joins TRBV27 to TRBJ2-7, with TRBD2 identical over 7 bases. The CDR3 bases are TGTGCCAGCAGTATTATGGCGGGAGTCACCTACGAGCAGTACTTC. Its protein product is CASSIMAGVTYEQYF.